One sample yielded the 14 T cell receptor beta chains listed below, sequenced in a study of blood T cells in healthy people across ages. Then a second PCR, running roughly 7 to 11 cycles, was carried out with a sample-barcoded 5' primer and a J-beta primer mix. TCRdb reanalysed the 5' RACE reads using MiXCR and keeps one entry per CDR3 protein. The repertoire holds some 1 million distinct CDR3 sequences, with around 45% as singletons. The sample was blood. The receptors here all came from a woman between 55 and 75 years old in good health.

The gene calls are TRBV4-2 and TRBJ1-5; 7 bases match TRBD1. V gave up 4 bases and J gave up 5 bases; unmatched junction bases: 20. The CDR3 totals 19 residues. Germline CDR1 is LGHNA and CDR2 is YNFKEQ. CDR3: CASSPPTGQLLGSYQPQHF. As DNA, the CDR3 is TGTGCCAGCAGCCCCCCTACGGGACAGTTACTTGGGAGTTATCAGCCCCAGCATTTT.

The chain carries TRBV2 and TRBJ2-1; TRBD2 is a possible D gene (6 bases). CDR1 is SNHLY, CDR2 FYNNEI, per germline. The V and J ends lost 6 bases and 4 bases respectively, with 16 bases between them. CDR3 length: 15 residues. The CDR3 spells CASRDPGLSYNEQFF. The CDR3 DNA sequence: TGTGCCAGCAGGGACCCGGGACTCTCTTACAATGAGCAGTTCTTC.

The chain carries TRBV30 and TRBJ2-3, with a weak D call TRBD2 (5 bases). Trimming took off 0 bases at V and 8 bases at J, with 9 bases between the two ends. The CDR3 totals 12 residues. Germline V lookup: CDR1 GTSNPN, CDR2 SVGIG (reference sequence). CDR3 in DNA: TGTGCCTGGAGTGTAGGAGGTAGTACGCAGTATTTT. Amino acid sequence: CAWSVGGSTQYF.

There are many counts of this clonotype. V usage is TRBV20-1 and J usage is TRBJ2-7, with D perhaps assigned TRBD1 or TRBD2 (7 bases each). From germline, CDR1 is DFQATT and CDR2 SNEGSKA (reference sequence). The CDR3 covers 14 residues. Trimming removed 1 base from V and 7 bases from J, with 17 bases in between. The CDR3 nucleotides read TGCAGTGCTAGAGCCGGGAGGACAGGAGGGGAGCAGTACTTC. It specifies CSARAGRTGGEQYF.

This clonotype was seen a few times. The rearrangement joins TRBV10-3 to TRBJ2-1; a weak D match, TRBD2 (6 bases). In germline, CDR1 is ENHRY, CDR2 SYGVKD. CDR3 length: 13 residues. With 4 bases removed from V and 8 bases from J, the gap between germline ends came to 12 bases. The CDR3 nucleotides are TGTGCCATCAGTGGCTCGGGGGAACATGAGCAGTTCTTC. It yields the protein CAISGSGEHEQFF.

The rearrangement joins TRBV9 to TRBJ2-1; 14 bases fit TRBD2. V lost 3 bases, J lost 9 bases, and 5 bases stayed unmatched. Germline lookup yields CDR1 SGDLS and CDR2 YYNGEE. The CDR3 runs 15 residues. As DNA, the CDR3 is TGTGCCAGCAGCGCCGGACTAGCGGGGGGCCTTGAGCAGTTCTTC. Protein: CASSAGLAGGLEQFF.

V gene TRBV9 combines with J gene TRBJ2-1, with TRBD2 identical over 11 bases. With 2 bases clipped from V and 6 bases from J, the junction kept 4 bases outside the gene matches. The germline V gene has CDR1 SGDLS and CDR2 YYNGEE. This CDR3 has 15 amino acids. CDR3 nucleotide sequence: TGTGCCAGCAGCGTTAGCGGGAGGGCCTCCAATGAGCAGTTCTTC. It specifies CASSVSGRASNEQFF.

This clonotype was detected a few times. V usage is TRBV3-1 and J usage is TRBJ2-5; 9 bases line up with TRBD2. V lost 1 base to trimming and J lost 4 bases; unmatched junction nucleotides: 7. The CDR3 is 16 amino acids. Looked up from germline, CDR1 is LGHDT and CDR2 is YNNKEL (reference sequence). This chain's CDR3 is CASSQGLAGFIETQYF. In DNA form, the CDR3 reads TGTGCCAGCAGCCAAGGCCTAGCGGGGTTTATAGAGACCCAGTACTTC.

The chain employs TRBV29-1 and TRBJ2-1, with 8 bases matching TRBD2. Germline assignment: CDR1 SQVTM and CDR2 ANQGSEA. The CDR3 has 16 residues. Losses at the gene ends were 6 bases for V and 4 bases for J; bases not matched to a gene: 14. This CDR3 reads CSVNMIGLALYNEQFF. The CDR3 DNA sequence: TGCAGCGTGAATATGATCGGACTAGCCCTGTACAATGAGCAGTTCTTC.

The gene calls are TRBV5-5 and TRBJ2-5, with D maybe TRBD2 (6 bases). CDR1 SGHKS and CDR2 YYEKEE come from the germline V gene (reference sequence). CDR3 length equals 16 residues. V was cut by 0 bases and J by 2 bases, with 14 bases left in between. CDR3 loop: CASSLGRGAKQETQYF. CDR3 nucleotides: TGTGCCAGCAGCTTGGGGCGGGGTGCGAAACAAGAGACCCAGTACTTC.

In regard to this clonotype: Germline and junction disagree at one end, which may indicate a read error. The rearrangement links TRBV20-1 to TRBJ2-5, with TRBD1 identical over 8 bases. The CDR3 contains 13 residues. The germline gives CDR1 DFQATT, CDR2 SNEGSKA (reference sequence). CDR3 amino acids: CSTRVSGGETQYF. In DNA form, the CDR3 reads TGCAGTACTAGAGTTTCAGGGGGCGAGACCCAGTACTTC.

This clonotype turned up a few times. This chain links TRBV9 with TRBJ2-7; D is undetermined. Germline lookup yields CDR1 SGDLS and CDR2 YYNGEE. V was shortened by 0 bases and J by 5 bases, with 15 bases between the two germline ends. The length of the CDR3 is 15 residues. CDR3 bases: TGTGCCAGCAGCGTAGGTCAAACCCCTACAGACGAGCAGTACTTC. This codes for CASSVGQTPTDEQYF.

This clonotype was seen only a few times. Written as DNA, the CDR3 is TGTGCCAGCAGAACCGGACAGGGAGGGGGAGAGACCCAGTACTTC. Translated, it gives CASRTGQGGGETQYF. The genes are TRBV27 and TRBJ2-5; the D gene is possibly TRBD1 (8 bases). Trimming left V 6 bases short and J 4 bases short, with 18 bases between. There are 15 residues in the CDR3. Germline values: CDR1 MNHEY, CDR2 SMNVEV (reference sequence).

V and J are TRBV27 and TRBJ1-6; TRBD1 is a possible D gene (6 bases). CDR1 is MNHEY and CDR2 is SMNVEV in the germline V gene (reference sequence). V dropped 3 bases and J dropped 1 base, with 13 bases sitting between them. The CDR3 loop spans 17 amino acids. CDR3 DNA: TGTGCCAGCAGTTTGTTCCGGGGGCAATCCTATAATTCACCCCTCCACTTT. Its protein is CASSLFRGQSYNSPLHF.